This T cell receptor beta chain was recorded in a study of post-analysis software for immune sequencing data. About the study: Recorded subtypes: relapsing-remitting, secondary progressive, progressive-relapsing; some patients unannotated.

Carried by the TCR beta cDNA libraries were unique molecular identifiers. Input of about 0.95 to 11 million T cells yielded roughly 530,000 cDNA molecules. MiXCR, applied by TCRdb to the PCR reads, yields one record per CDR3 protein. Here the sample spans hundreds of thousands of distinct CDR3 sequences, approximately 53% being singletons. Germline lookup yields CDR1 SEHNR and CDR2 FQNEAQ (reference sequence). This CDR3 contains 20 residues. Trimming cost V 5 bases and J 5 bases; bases outside gene matches: 22. Study conclusions and caveats: With F measure, samples from one preparation batch clustered together strongly. Patients with multiple sclerosis recorded significantly lower normalized Chao1 diversity than controls, the study found. Elevated frequency relative to controls characterized four or five TRBV segments in patients, TRBV5-6, TRBV5-1 and TRBV20-1 among them.

This clonotype was seen a handful of times. Its specificity is not known. This sequence originates from a girl between 10 and 17 years old with multiple sclerosis. Sequenced material: blood. This chain links TRBV7-9 with TRBJ2-1; 9 bases are shared with TRBD1. CDR3 DNA: TGTGCCAGCAGCCTTACGGGACAGGGATCGGCCCCGGCCCATAACAATGAGCAGTTCTTC. This codes for CASSLTGQGSAPAHNNEQFF.